A selection of T cell receptor beta chains follows, all from one sample in a study of shared clonotypes between healthy human individuals. The table came from immunoSEQ multiplex PCR; TCRdb's copy has only in-frame clones and leaves some out. The data show around 600,000 clones, with 85% to 95% seen just once and over 0.095% held by the top ten. Material for sequencing was naive CD8+ T cells sorted from blood. These receptors were taken from a woman aged 30 to 39 in good health. The CDR3 runs from the conserved cysteine through the conserved F or W. Each record gives: D gene, V gene, J gene, clone size, CDR3 protein, CDR3 DNA. The D gene is left open where the match is weak. Expanded clones get a size class; other rows say once, few or many, or leave the size out.

>TRBD1|TRBV7-9|TRBJ2-1|.
CASLRQGAYNEQFF
TGTGCCAGCCTTCGACAGGGGGCCTACAATGAGCAGTTCTTC
>.|TRBV15|TRBJ1-1|.
CATSRARLLNTEAFF
TGTGCCACCAGCAGGGCCCGCCTCCTGAACACTGAAGCTTTCTTT
>TRBD1|TRBV10-3|TRBJ2-7|.
CAISPGQAFSYEQYF
TGTGCCATCAGTCCGGGACAGGCCTTTTCCTACGAGCAGTACTTC
>TRBD1|TRBV28|TRBJ2-1|.
CASRSTGSGYNEQFF
TGTGCCAGCAGATCGACAGGGAGCGGCTACAATGAGCAGTTCTTC
>.|TRBV7-9|TRBJ1-1|few
CASTLGLRGPPNTEAFF
TGTGCCAGCACCCTAGGTCTCAGGGGACCACCGAACACTGAAGCTTTCTTT
>.|TRBV5-5|TRBJ2-3|.
CASVSGPPADTQYF
TGTGCCAGCGTATCCGGGCCCCCCGCAGATACGCAGTATTTT
>.|TRBV7-9|TRBJ1-2|.
CASSLPGLVYGYTF
TGTGCCAGCAGCTTACCCGGCCTCGTCTATGGCTACACCTTC
>TRBD2|TRBV28|TRBJ2-7|.
CASSFGLAAYEQYF
TGTGCCAGCAGTTTCGGACTAGCGGCCTACGAGCAGTACTTC
>.|TRBV7-9|TRBJ1-4|.
CASSSHSGREKLFF
TGTGCCAGCAGCTCCCATAGCGGGCGTGAAAAACTGTTTTTT
>.|TRBV19|TRBJ2-1|.
CASSIILGSYNEQFF
TGTGCCAGTAGTATAATCCTGGGCTCCTACAATGAGCAGTTCTTC
>TRBD2|TRBV6-5|TRBJ2-7|once
CASSYGIAGAHEQYF
TGTGCCAGCAGTTACGGTATCGCGGGAGCCCACGAGCAGTACTTC
>TRBD1|TRBV5-1|TRBJ1-6|.
CASSLQGGSPLHF
TGCGCCAGCAGCTTGCAGGGGGGTTCACCCCTCCACTTT
>.|TRBV27|TRBJ2-7|.
CASSLGLENYEQYF
TGTGCCAGCAGTTTAGGACTGGAGAACTACGAGCAGTACTTC
>.|TRBV4-1|TRBJ1-2|.
CASSVSEGVYGYTF
TGCGCCAGCAGCGTATCAGAGGGGGTATATGGCTACACCTTC
>TRBD1|TRBV14|TRBJ1-1|.
CASSQELRGRGRTEAFF
TGTGCCAGCAGCCAAGAACTCAGGGGGCGTGGGCGGACTGAAGCTTTCTTT
>TRBD1|TRBV29-1|TRBJ1-2|.
CSVLGQGSGYTF
TGCAGCGTTCTTGGACAGGGTTCAGGCTACACCTTC
>.|TRBV13|TRBJ2-3|.
CASSLESDTQYF
TGTGCCAGCAGCTTAGAATCAGATACGCAGTATTTT
>.|TRBV15|TRBJ1-3|.
CATSDRPNSGNTIYF
TGTGCCACCTCGGACCGACCAAACTCTGGAAACACCATATATTTT
>.|TRBV6-1|TRBJ1-2|.
CASSEPPGSNYGYTF
TGTGCCAGCAGTGAACCCCCGGGGTCTAACTATGGCTACACCTTC
>TRBD1|TRBV2|TRBJ1-2|.
CASDPGQGYFYGYTF
TGTGCCAGCGACCCGGGACAGGGCTACTTTTATGGCTACACCTTC
>.|TRBV2|TRBJ2-2|.
CASTEDRLAGYGGELFF
TGTGCCAGCACCGAAGATCGTCTCGCGGGTTACGGCGGGGAGCTGTTTTTT
>.|TRBV28|TRBJ1-1|once
CASSPFPYEGGNTEAFF
TGTGCCAGCAGCCCCTTCCCCTATGAAGGTGGGAACACTGAAGCTTTCTTT
>.|TRBV7-9|TRBJ2-1|.
CASSPGPISLAPNNEQFF
TGTGCCAGCAGCCCCGGTCCGATAAGCCTAGCGCCCAACAATGAGCAGTTCTTC
>TRBD1|TRBV6-1|TRBJ1-4|.
CATRGSGGGNEKLFF
TGTGCCACCAGGGGGAGCGGGGGAGGGAATGAAAAACTGTTTTTT
>.|TRBV28|TRBJ2-6|.
CASSLPGSGANVLTF
TGTGCCAGCAGTTTACCTGGCTCTGGGGCCAACGTCCTGACTTTC
>.|TRBV5-4|TRBJ1-4|.
CASSPWGAAEKLFF
TGTGCCAGCAGCCCCTGGGGCGCGGCTGAAAAACTGTTTTTT
>.|TRBV23-1|TRBJ1-5|.
CASRGPQGQRKPQHF
TGCGCCAGCAGGGGACCTCAGGGACAAAGGAAGCCCCAGCATTTT
>.|TRBV5-6|TRBJ1-3|.
CASSLWRSGNTIYF
TGTGCCAGCAGCTTGTGGCGTTCTGGAAACACCATATATTTT
>TRBD1|TRBV15|TRBJ2-1|.
CATSRDRTGYGYNEQFF
TGTGCCACCAGCAGAGATCGGACAGGGTATGGGTACAATGAGCAGTTCTTC
>TRBD2|TRBV5-1|TRBJ2-7|.
CASSLGGLAGEFDEQYF
TGCGCCAGCAGCTTGGGGGGACTAGCGGGAGAGTTCGACGAGCAGTACTTC
>TRBD1|TRBV7-6|TRBJ2-5|.
CASSLRGQQETQYF
TGTGCCAGCAGCTTACGGGGACAGCAAGAGACCCAGTACTTC
>.|TRBV30|TRBJ2-7|once
CAWRTVYEQYF
TGTGCCTGGAGAACAGTCTACGAGCAGTACTTC
>.|TRBV9|TRBJ2-3|.
CASSAPPSTDTQYF
TGTGCCAGCAGCGCCCCACCCAGCACAGATACGCAGTATTTT
>.|TRBV30|TRBJ2-7|.
CAWSKTGDTYEQYF
TGTGCCTGGAGTAAAACAGGTGATACCTACGAGCAGTACTTC
>TRBD1|TRBV7-6|TRBJ2-7|.
CASSSNYRTGGFNEQYF
TGTGCCAGCAGCTCCAATTACCGGACAGGGGGCTTCAACGAGCAGTACTTC
>.|TRBV29-1|TRBJ2-3|.
CSSLPGSTDTQYF
TGCAGCTCCCTCCCAGGGTCCACAGATACGCAGTATTTT
>TRBD2|TRBV7-6|TRBJ2-1|once
CASSPNTLTSATNLEQFF
TGTGCCAGCAGCCCTAATACTCTGACTAGCGCAACAAACCTTGAGCAGTTCTTC
>.|TRBV11-3|TRBJ2-1|once
CASSPVEDEQFF
TGTGCCAGCAGCCCAGTGGAGGATGAGCAGTTCTTC
>.|TRBV9|TRBJ1-2|.
CASSVALGSGYTF
TGTGCCAGCAGCGTAGCTCTGGGGTCAGGCTACACCTTC
>.|TRBV15|TRBJ1-3|.
CATSEAPTASGNTIYF
TGTGCCACCAGCGAGGCCCCCACAGCCTCTGGAAACACCATATATTTT
>TRBD1|TRBV27|TRBJ2-7|.
CASSSTGGRDEQYF
TGTGCCAGCAGTTCAACAGGGGGGCGGGACGAGCAGTACTTC
>TRBD1|TRBV2|TRBJ1-3|.
CASRPTGGEKNTIYF
TGTGCCAGCAGGCCTACAGGGGGGGAGAAAAACACCATATATTTT
>TRBD2|TRBV28|TRBJ2-7|.
CASSLRGEGSYEQYF
TGTGCCAGCAGCCTGCGGGGGGAGGGGTCCTACGAGCAGTACTTC